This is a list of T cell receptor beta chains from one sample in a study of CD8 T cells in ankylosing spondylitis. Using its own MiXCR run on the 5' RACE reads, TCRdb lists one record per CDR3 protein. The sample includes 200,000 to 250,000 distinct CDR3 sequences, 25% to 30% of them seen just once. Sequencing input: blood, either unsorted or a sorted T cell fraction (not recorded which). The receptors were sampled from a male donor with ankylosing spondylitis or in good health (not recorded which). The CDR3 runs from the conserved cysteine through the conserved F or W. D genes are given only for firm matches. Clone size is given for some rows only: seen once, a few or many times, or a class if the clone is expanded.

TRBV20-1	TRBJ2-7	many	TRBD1	TGCAGTGCCCAGGGACAGGTCACCTACGAGCAGTACTTC	CSAQGQVTYEQYF
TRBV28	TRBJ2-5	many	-	TGTGCCAGCAGCCCCCCCCCAGGGACCCAGTACTTC	CASSPPPGTQYF
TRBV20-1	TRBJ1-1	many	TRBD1	TGCAGTGCTAGTAGTAAGGACAGGCCCCTAGGAAGTGAAGCTTTCTTT	CSASSKDRPLGSEAFF
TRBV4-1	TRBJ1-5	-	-	TGCGCCAGCAGCGAAAGGGTAGCCAATCAGCCCCAGCATTTT	CASSERVANQPQHF
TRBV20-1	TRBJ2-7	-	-	TGCAGTGCAAGGACTCTTCTCCTCTACGAGCAGTACTTC	CSARTLLLYEQYF
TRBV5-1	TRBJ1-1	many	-	TGCGCCAGCAGCTTGGCCGCCGGGGGCACTGAAGCTTTCTTT	CASSLAAGGTEAFF
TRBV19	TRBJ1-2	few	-	TGTGCCAGTAGCCCCGATGGTGGGGCTAACTATGGCTACACCTTC	CASSPDGGANYGYTF
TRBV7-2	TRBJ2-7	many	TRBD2	TGTGCCAGCAGCTTACGGCTAGCGGGAGGGCCCGGAGCCTACGAGCAGTACTTC	CASSLRLAGGPGAYEQYF
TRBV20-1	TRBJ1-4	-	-	TGCAGTGCTAGCCCACGTAATGAAAAACTGTTTTTT	CSASPRNEKLFF
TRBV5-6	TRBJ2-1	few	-	TGTGCCAGCAGCCAAAGGACAAGTAGGGGAAAAGATCGTGGCTACAATGAGCAGTTCTTC	CASSQRTSRGKDRGYNEQFF
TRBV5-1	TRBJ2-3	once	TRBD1	TGCGCCAGCAGCCCCGGGACAGGCGACACAGATACGCAGTATTTT	CASSPGTGDTDTQYF
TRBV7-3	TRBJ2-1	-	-	TGTGCCAGCAGCTTAGGGCCCCTCAACTACAATGAGCAGTTCTTC	CASSLGPLNYNEQFF
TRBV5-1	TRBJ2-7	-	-	TGCGCCAGCAGCTTGGACCCGGGGATTACCGAGCAGTACTTC	CASSLDPGITEQYF
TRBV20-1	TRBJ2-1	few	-	TGCAGTGCTAGAGGGGTGTTGAGGAATGAGCAGTTCTTC	CSARGVLRNEQFF
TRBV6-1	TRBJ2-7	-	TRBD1	TGTGCCAGCAGTCCTTCCGGGACAGGGGCCTACGAGCAGTACTTC	CASSPSGTGAYEQYF
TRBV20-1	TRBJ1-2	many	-	TGCAGTGCCGCTAGGAAGGCGGGGGGATATGGCTACACCTTC	CSAARKAGGYGYTF
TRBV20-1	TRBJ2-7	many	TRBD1	TGCAGTGCAAACACCCGGAGGGGGACAGGGGGCTTGGAGCAGTACTTC	CSANTRRGTGGLEQYF
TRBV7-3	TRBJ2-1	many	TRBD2	TGTGCCAGCAGCTTAAATAGCGGGACTTACATTGAGCAGTTCTTC	CASSLNSGTYIEQFF
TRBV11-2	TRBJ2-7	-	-	TGTGCCAGCAGTTCGAGGGTGACAAGAACCGGGGTGTGGGGCTACGAGCAGTACTTC	CASSSRVTRTGVWGYEQYF
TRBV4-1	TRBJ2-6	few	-	TGCGCCAGCAGCCAAGATACCACAGGGTCCGGGGCCAACGTCCTGACTTTC	CASSQDTTGSGANVLTF
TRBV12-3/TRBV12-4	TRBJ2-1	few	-	TGTGCCAGCAGTTTTTGGAGGGACAATGAGCAGTTCTTC	CASSFWRDNEQFF
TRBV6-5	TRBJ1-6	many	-	TGTGCCAGCAGTTACGTACGGAACTATAATTCACCCCTCCACTTT	CASSYVRNYNSPLHF
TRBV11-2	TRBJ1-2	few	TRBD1	TGTGCCAGCAGCTTACCCGGGACAGGGAATGGCTACACCTTC	CASSLPGTGNGYTF
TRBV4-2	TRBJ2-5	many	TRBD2	TGTGCCAGCAGCCAAGCTAGCGGGAGGGCCGGAGAGACCCAGTACTTC	CASSQASGRAGETQYF
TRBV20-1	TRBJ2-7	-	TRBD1	TGCAGTGCTAGAGGGCAGGGGGTCGCGGTGAATGTGAACGAGCAGTACTTC	CSARGQGVAVNVNEQYF
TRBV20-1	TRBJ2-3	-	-	TGCAGTGCTAGAGATCACGGAGATACGCAGTATTTT	CSARDHGDTQYF
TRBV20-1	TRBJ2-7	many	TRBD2	TGCAGTGCTAATGACGCGCGGGAGGCCGGGTACGAGCAGTACTTC	CSANDAREAGYEQYF
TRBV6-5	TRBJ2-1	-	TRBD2	TGTGCCAGCAGTTACTCCTCTAGCGGGAGGCCCTACAATGAGCAGTTCTTC	CASSYSSSGRPYNEQFF
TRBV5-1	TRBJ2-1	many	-	TGCGCCAGCAGCTTGGGGACCGAGGGCAATGAGCAGTTCTTC	CASSLGTEGNEQFF
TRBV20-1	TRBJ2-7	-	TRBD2	TGCAGTGCTAGACCCCCGGGTAGCGGGTTCTACGAGCAGTACTTC	CSARPPGSGFYEQYF
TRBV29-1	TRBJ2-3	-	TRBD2	TGCAGCGCCGAGGGAGGGAGCACAGATACGCAGTATTTT	CSAEGGSTDTQYF
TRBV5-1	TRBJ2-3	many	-	TGCGCCAGCAGCTGGGGAGGAGGGGATACGCAGTATTTT	CASSWGGGDTQYF
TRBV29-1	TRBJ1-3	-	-	TGCAGCGTTGATGGACGGAGCTCTGGAAACACCATATATTTT	CSVDGRSSGNTIYF
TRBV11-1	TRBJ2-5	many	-	TGTGCCAGCAGGCGGGGCCTTACGGAGACCCAGTACTTC	CASRRGLTETQYF
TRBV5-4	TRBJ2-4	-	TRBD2	TGTGCCAGCAGCTTCCATGTGGGACTAGCGGGAGCGGTCAAAAACATTCAGTACTTC	CASSFHVGLAGAVKNIQYF
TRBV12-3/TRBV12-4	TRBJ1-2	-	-	TGTGCCAGCAGTTCTCCAGGAAATGGCTACACCTTC	CASSSPGNGYTF
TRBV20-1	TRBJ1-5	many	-	TGCAGTGCTAGAGTGCCAGGGAACAATCAGCCCCAGCATTTT	CSARVPGNNQPQHF
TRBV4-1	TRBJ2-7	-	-	TGCGCCAGCAGCCGAGGTGACATGCCTGTAGACGAGCAGTACTTC	CASSRGDMPVDEQYF
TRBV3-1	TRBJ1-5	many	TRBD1	TGTGCCAGCAGTCTAAACAGGGGGAGTCAGCCCCAGCATTTT	CASSLNRGSQPQHF
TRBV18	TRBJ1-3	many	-	TGTGCCAGCTCACCAGCGGCGGACTCTGGAAACACCATATATTTT	CASSPAADSGNTIYF
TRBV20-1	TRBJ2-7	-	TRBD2	TGCAGTGCTAGAGGGGGTAGCGGGAGCCGGGAGAACGAGCAGTACTTC	CSARGGSGSRENEQYF
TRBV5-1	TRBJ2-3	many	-	TGCGCCAGCAGCTTGCCCGGGAGTGGGGATACGCAGTATTTT	CASSLPGSGDTQYF
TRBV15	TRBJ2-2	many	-	TGTGCCACCAGCAGAGATGGGGACACCGGGGAGCTGTTTTTT	CATSRDGDTGELFF
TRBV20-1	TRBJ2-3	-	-	TGCAGTGGGGCGGGCCTCACAGATACGCAGTATTTT	CSGAGLTDTQYF
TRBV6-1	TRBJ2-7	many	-	TGTGCCAGCAGGACCGGGACTCTCTATGAGCAGTACTTC	CASRTGTLYEQYF
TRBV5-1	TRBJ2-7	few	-	TGCGCCAGCAGCTTGATCGGGGCCGAGCAGTACTTC	CASSLIGAEQYF
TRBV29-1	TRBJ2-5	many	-	TGCAGCGTTGAAGTAAGGGAGGTCCGGGAGACCCAGTACTTC	CSVEVREVRETQYF
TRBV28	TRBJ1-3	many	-	TGTGCCACTCCCGCCGGAGGGGGTGGAAACACCATATATTTT	CATPAGGGGNTIYF
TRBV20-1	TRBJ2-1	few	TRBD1	TGCAGTGCTTCGGGTTACAGGGGGCGGGACACTGAGCAGTTCTTC	CSASGYRGRDTEQFF
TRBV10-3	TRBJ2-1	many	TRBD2	TGTGCCACGGGACTAGCGGGAGAACCCTACAATGAGCAGTTCTTC	CATGLAGEPYNEQFF
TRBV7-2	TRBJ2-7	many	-	TGTGCCAGCAGCTTATTTTCGGCTAGCTCCTTCGAGCAGTACTTC	CASSLFSASSFEQYF
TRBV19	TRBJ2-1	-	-	TGTGCCAGTAGTATGGTTCAGGGGCAAACGAACTACAATGAGCAGTTCTTC	CASSMVQGQTNYNEQFF
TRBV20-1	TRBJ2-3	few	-	TGCAGTGCTAGATTCCAGGCTAGCACAGATACGCAGTATTTT	CSARFQASTDTQYF
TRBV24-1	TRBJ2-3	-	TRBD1	TGTGCCACCAAGGACAGGGCCACAGATACGCAGTATTTT	CATKDRATDTQYF